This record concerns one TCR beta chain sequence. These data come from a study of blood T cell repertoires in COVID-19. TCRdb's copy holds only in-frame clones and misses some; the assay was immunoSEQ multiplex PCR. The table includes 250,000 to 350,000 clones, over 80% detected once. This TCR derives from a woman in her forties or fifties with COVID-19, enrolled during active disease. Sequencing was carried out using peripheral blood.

CDR3 coding DNA: TGTGCCAGCAGTTACCCCCTTATAGGAGTAGATACGCAGTATTTT. Encoded protein: CASSYPLIGVDTQYF. This chain connects TRBV6-2 or TRBV6-3 to TRBJ2-3; D gene uncertain. CDR3 length equals 15 residues. Germline V gives CDR1 MNHEY, CDR2 SVGEGT. V was pared by 2 bases and J by 5 bases, with 14 bases between.